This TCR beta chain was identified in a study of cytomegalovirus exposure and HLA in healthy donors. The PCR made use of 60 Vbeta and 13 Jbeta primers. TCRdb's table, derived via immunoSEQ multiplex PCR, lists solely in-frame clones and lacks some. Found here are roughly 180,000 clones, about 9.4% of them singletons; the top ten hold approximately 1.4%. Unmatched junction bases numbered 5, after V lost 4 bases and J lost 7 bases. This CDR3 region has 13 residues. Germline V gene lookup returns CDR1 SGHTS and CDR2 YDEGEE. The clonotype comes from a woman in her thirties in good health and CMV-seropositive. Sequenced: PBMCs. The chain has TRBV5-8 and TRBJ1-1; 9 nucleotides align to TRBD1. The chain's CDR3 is CASSMGQGGEAFF. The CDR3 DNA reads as TGTGCCAGCAGCATGGGACAGGGCGGTGAAGCTTTCTTT. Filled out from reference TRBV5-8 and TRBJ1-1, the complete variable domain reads EAGVTQSPTHLIKTRGQQATLRCSPISGHTSVYWYQQALGLGLQFLLWYDEGEERNRGNFPPRFSGRQFPNYSSELNVNALELEDSALYLCASSMGQGGEAFFGQGTRLTVV.